These 5 T cell receptor beta chains originate from one sample sequenced in a study of read filtering for tumor transcriptome and immune sequencing. The library was built from about 0.4 ug RNA with molecular barcoded adaptors for alpha/delta and beta/gamma chains. From the reads, TCRdb called clonotypes with MiXCR, one entry per CDR3 protein. The sample has about 46,000 distinct CDR3 sequences; around 20% are singletons. Material: a population of CD138-negative cells sorted from bone marrow. These receptors were taken from a donor aged 40 or over with multiple myeloma.

On this clonotype: A read error may account for a junction end that differs from germline. The J gene is TRBJ1-2, the V gene TRBV29-1; D gene uncertain. This CDR3 has 11 amino acids. The germline V gene has CDR1 SQVTM and CDR2 ANQGSEA. CDR3 DNA sequence: TGCAGCGTTGATGGAAATGCAGGCTGCACCTTC. It is translated as CSVDGNAGCTF.

Details on this clonotype: A much larger clonotype is one base distant, so this may be a read error. V gene TRBV10-2 combines with J gene TRBJ1-4; perhaps TRBD1 as D (6 bases). The CDR3 is 15 residues long. CDR1 is WSHSY, CDR2 SAAADI, per germline. Written as DNA, the CDR3 is TGCGCCGGCAGTTCCGAGGGGGGGCGAGATGAAAAACTGTTTTTT. Its translation: CAGSSEGGRDEKLFF.

This clonotype was seen ten or more times. The chain employs TRBV2 and TRBJ1-1; D gene uncertain. The V gene's germline CDR1 is SNHLY and CDR2 FYNNEI. There are 11 residues in the CDR3. Trimming removed 5 bases from V and 8 bases from J, with 9 bases in between. CDR3 nucleotides: TGTGCCAGCAGTAACCGGGCCGAAGCTTTCTTT. It is translated as CASSNRAEAFF.

This clonotype was seen many times. The CDR3 coding sequence is TGCAGTGCTAGTGGGACAGACCAAGAGACCCAGTACTTC. It yields the protein CSASGTDQETQYF. This sequence joins TRBV20-1 and TRBJ2-5; 7 nucleotides line up with TRBD1. Germline V gives CDR1 DFQATT, CDR2 SNEGSKA (reference sequence). The CDR3 is 13 residues long. Germline trimming cut 3 bases from V and 0 bases from J; bases unmatched to any gene: 1.

Remarks on this clonotype: The junction departs from the called germline gene at one end, perhaps through a read error. The rearrangement links TRBV20-1 to TRBJ1-4, with 9 bases aligning to TRBD1. This CDR3 is 15 amino acids long. The germline V gene encodes CDR1 DFQATT and CDR2 SNEGSKA (reference sequence). The CDR3 bases are TGCAGTGCAAGGGACAGGGACTGGGAGAATGAAGAACTGTTTTTT. It yields the protein CSARDRDWENEELFF.